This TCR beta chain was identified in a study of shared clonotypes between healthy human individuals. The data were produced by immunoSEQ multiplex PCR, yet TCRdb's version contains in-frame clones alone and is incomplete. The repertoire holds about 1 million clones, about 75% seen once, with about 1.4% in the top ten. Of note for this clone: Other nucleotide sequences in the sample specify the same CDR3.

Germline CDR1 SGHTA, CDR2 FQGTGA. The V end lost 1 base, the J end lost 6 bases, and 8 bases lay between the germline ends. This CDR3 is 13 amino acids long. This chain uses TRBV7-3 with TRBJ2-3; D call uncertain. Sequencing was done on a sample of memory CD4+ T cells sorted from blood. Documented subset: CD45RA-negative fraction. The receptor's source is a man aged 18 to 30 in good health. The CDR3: CASSLSYQDTQYF. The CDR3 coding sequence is TGTGCCAGCAGCTTAAGTTATCAGGATACGCAGTATTTT.